This T cell receptor (beta chain) came from a study of blood T cell repertoires in COVID-19. Study-level information: Sites in the United States, Italy and Spain provided acute and convalescent COVID-19 samples. The analysed material was cDNA or gDNA that came from T cells, B-cell-depleted T cells, or PBMCs.

Measured with immunoSEQ multiplex PCR; TCRdb has only the in-frame clones, and not every one. Of under 300,000 clones in the sample, about 82% were seen once. The table lists this clone with a count of one. The CDR3 runs to 14 residues. Germline loops: CDR1 SNHLY, CDR2 FYNNEI. Trimming cost V 5 bases and J 5 bases; bases outside gene matches: 5. Sequenced sample: peripheral blood. The genes are TRBV2 and TRBJ1-5; 8 bases match TRBD1. This receptor was taken from a man older than 75 with acute or convalescent COVID-19. The CDR3 DNA is TGTGCCAGCAGTAACAGGGGGAGCGATCAGCCCCAGCATTTT. Translation gives CASSNRGSDQPQHF.